The 24 T cell receptor beta chains in this list originate from one sample, sequenced in a study of shared T cell receptors in the human thymus. Profiling relied on immunoSEQ multiplex PCR, and the TCRdb table lists in-frame clones only, not all of them. The repertoire holds approximately 490,000 clones, about four fifths seen once, with about 0.013% in the top ten. These data were also reused for a study on human thymus T cells.

Material: thymocytes. These receptor sequences come from a boy in the first two years of life with a congenital heart defect.

The chain recombines TRBV4-2 with TRBJ2-7; 9 bases are shared with TRBD2. Germline V gene data show CDR1 as LGHNA and CDR2 as YNFKEQ. V dropped 1 base and J dropped 5; count of bases not matched to a gene: 9. The CDR3 loop spans 16 amino acids. CDR3 in amino acids: CASSQVGGGRDDEQYF. The CDR3 region has the DNA TGTGCCAGCAGCCAAGTAGGGGGCGGGAGGGACGACGAGCAGTACTTC.

This sequence joins TRBV29-1 and TRBJ1-1, with a possible D match to TRBD1 (6 bases). V was clipped by 6 bases and J by 3 bases, with 26 bases between them. The CDR3 contains 17 residues. The germline V gene has CDR1 SQVTM and CDR2 ANQGSEA. The DNA for the CDR3 is TGCAGCGTCCAGGGGCGGACTGGACCCCAGAGGGACACTGAAGCTTTCTTT. Protein sequence: CSVQGRTGPQRDTEAFF. The complete variable domain, with remaining parts taken from reference TRBV29-1 and TRBJ1-1, reads SAVISQKPSRDICQRGTSLTIQCQVDSQVTMMFWYRQQPGQSLTLIATANQGSEATYESGFVIDKFPISRPNLTFSTLTVSNMSPEDSSIYLCSVQGRTGPQRDTEAFFGQGTRLTVV.

The chain has TRBV27 and TRBJ2-3; 8 nucleotides line up with TRBD1. V dropped 5 bases and J dropped 0; count of bases not matched to a gene: 7. Germline values: CDR1 MNHEY, CDR2 SMNVEV (reference sequence). The CDR3 is made up of 16 amino acids. The CDR3 nucleotides read TGTGCCAGCAGTCCCCCCCGGACAGGGAGCACAGATACGCAGTATTTT. It codes for CASSPPRTGSTDTQYF.

In nucleotides, the CDR3 is TGCGCCACCGCGACAGGGCAGTTGAAGGAGCAGTACTTC. Amino acids: CATATGQLKEQYF. The chain recombines TRBV10-1 with TRBJ2-5; 7 bases are a match to TRBD1. From germline, CDR1 is WNHNN and CDR2 SYGVQD (reference sequence). The V and J ends lost 10 bases and 11 bases, in that order; junction bases with no gene match: 16. The CDR3 spans 13 residues.

The genes are TRBV7-8 and TRBJ1-1; D is possibly TRBD1 (6 bases). Germline CDR1 and CDR2: SGHVS and FQNEAQ. Between the trimmed V and J ends, which lost 3 bases and 1 base, there was a span of 15 bases. There are 16 residues in the CDR3. Here the CDR3 reads CASSFGGHKPNTEAFF. CDR3 nucleotide sequence: TGTGCCAGCAGCTTTGGGGGCCACAAACCGAACACTGAAGCTTTCTTT.

This clone was recorded once. J is TRBJ1-2 and V is TRBV15; D possibly corresponds to TRBD1 (6 bases). Germline V CDR1 and CDR2: LNHNV, YYDKDF (reference sequence). CDR3 length equals 14 residues. Trimming took off 1 base at V and 10 bases at J, with 16 bases between the two ends. The CDR3 DNA sequence: TGTGCCACCAGCAGAGGCCGGACAGTCGGCACCTACACCTTC. It codes for CATSRGRTVGTYTF.

In DNA, the CDR3 is TGTGCCAGCAGCCTCGGGCAGGGGGAGGCTGGGGCCAACGTCCTGACTTTC. Translating it yields CASSLGQGEAGANVLTF. The J gene is TRBJ2-6, the V gene TRBV25-1; D might be TRBD1 (7 bases). Germline V gene sequence: CDR1 MGHDK, CDR2 SYGVNS. The CDR3 covers 17 residues. Trimming took off 6 bases at V and 2 bases at J, with 17 bases between the two ends.

This chain connects TRBV10-1 to TRBJ2-1, with 8 nucleotides matching TRBD1. This CDR3 region has 15 residues. The germline V gene has CDR1 WNHNN and CDR2 SYGVQD (reference sequence). Trimming at V came to 4 bases and at J to 4 bases, leaving 6 bases not matched to a gene. The CDR3 sequence is CASSGRQGPYNEQFF. The CDR3 DNA follows: TGCGCCAGCAGTGGGAGACAGGGGCCGTACAATGAGCAGTTCTTC.

In DNA, the CDR3 is TGTGCCAGCAGTGTTACTAGCGGGGGAGGAGAGACCCAGTACTTC. Its translation: CASSVTSGGGETQYF. The rearrangement joins TRBV27 to TRBJ2-5; 11 positions agree with TRBD2. After removal of 5 bases from V and 4 bases from J, the junction contained 6 bases not matched to a gene. CDR1 is MNHEY, CDR2 SMNVEV, per germline (reference sequence). CDR3 size: 15 residues.

The chain combines TRBV5-5 with TRBJ2-7; D not certain. Germline CDR1 SGHKS, CDR2 YYEKEE (reference sequence). Between the trimmed V and J ends, which lost 4 bases and 4 bases, there was a span of 24 bases. This CDR3 spans 17 amino acids. In nucleotides, the CDR3 is TGTGCCAGCAGCCGAAAACCTACTGTGAAACTGACATACGAGCAGTACTTC. Translating it yields CASSRKPTVKLTYEQYF.

The chain uses TRBV4-2 and TRBJ2-2; TRBD2 agrees at 11 bases. Per germline, CDR1 LGHNA and CDR2 YNFKEQ. V lost 7 bases to trimming and J lost 5 bases; unmatched junction nucleotides: 9. There are 16 residues in the CDR3. DNA for the CDR3: TGTGCCAGCAATCAGGGACTAGCGGATGGAACCGGGGAGCTGTTTTTT. This translates into CASNQGLADGTGELFF.

The chain links TRBV14 to TRBJ2-1, with 11 bases aligning to TRBD2. The ends lost 4 bases at V and 7 bases at J; junction bases unmatched: 6. The CDR3 is made up of 15 amino acids. Germline V CDR1 and CDR2: SGHDN, FVKESK. CDR3 protein: CASSPSGGSWNEQFF. The CDR3 bases are TGTGCCAGCAGCCCTAGCGGGGGGAGCTGGAATGAGCAGTTCTTC.

The chain uses TRBV14 and TRBJ1-1, with TRBD1 as a possible D gene (6 bases). CDR1 SGHDN and CDR2 FVKESK come from the germline V gene. The CDR3 length is 15 residues. The V end was cut by 1 base, the J end by 0 bases, with 9 bases between. In DNA form, the CDR3 reads TGTGCCAGCAGCCAAGGACAGGCCCTGAACACTGAAGCTTTCTTT. Its translation is CASSQGQALNTEAFF.

This clone was detected once. This chain links TRBV4-1 with TRBJ2-3, with D perhaps TRBD2 (6 bases). Trimming removed 5 bases at V and 9 bases at J, with 9 bases between. The CDR3 is 11 amino acids. Germline V gene lookup returns CDR1 MGHRA and CDR2 YSYEKL. The CDR3, as DNA: TGCGCCAGCAGCATGGGGAGGACGCAGTATTTT. Protein sequence: CASSMGRTQYF.

The chain links TRBV10-3 to TRBJ2-1; 9 bases agree with TRBD2. The germline CDR1 and CDR2 sequences are ENHRY and SYGVKD. The CDR3 is made up of 16 amino acids. After removal of 8 bases from V and 1 base from J, the junction contained 9 bases not matched to a gene. The CDR3 is CAIQSVAGESYNEQFF. The CDR3 DNA follows: TGTGCCATCCAATCGGTAGCGGGAGAATCCTACAATGAGCAGTTCTTC.

This clone showed up just once. The chain has TRBV4-1 and TRBJ2-1; 10 bases align to TRBD2. CDR1 and CDR2 (germline): MGHRA, YSYEKL. V dropped 4 bases and J dropped 6; count of bases not matched to a gene: 9. The CDR3 has 16 amino acids. CDR3 in DNA: TGCGCCAGCAGCCCCTCTAGCGGGAGTGTAGGCAATGAGCAGTTCTTC. Translating it yields CASSPSSGSVGNEQFF.

V gene TRBV18 combines with J gene TRBJ2-7; weak D call: TRBD1 (6 bases). Germline CDR1 KGHSH, CDR2 LQKENI. V lost 2 bases to trimming and J lost 3 bases, with 11 bases between them. The CDR3 runs 14 residues. The CDR3 bases are TGTGCCAGCTCACCAAGACAGGCTCTCTACGAGCAGTACTTC. The encoded protein is CASSPRQALYEQYF.

CDR3 nucleotides: TGTGCCAGTAGAATTCGGAGCAGGGGCGACACTGAAGCTTTCTTT. It codes for CASRIRSRGDTEAFF. The rearrangement uses TRBV19 and TRBJ1-1; the D gene is possibly TRBD1 (6 bases). This CDR3 is 15 amino acids long. Trimming shortened V by 6 bases and J by 3 bases, and 17 bases separated the two germline ends. Germline values: CDR1 LNHDA, CDR2 SQIVND (reference sequence).

V gene TRBV6-7 combines with J gene TRBJ1-1; 8 nucleotides line up with TRBD1. TRBV6-7 is identified as an open reading frame with a role that is uncertain. CDR3 length equals 14 residues. The ends lost 5 bases at V and 5 bases at J; junction bases unmatched: 7. The CDR3 region has the DNA TGTGCCAGCAGTGCGGGACAGGTCCCGACTGAAGCTTTCTTT. Translated, it gives CASSAGQVPTEAFF.

This clone has just one count. This rearrangement joins TRBV15 to TRBJ2-4, with TRBD1 as a possible D gene (7 bases). Germline CDR1 reads LNHNV; CDR2 reads YYDKDF (reference sequence). The CDR3 length is 18 residues. Trimming removed 1 base from V and 0 bases from J, with 16 bases in between. This CDR3 reads CATSRVDREVLAKNIQYF. The CDR3 DNA is TGTGCCACCAGCAGAGTTGACAGGGAGGTGCTAGCCAAAAACATTCAGTACTTC.

Turning to this clone: The junction does not match germline at one end; this may be a read error. The chain couples TRBV7-2 to TRBJ2-7; D may be TRBD2 (6 bases). The CDR3 loop spans 11 amino acids. In germline, CDR1 is SGHTA, CDR2 FQGNSA. The CDR3 DNA follows: TGTGCCAGCAGCCTCGGACTAAACCTGCACTTC. Its protein product is CASSLGLNLHF. Full variable domain (outside the CDR3, taken from reference TRBV7-2 and TRBJ2-7): GAGVSQSPSNKVTEKGKDVELRCDPISGHTALYWYRQSLGQGLEFLIYFQGNSAPDKSGLPSDRFSAERTGGSVSTLTIQRTQQEDSAVYLCASSLGLNLHFGPGTRLTVT.

This clone has only a few counts. This sequence joins TRBV4-2 and TRBJ2-7; 8 bases match TRBD2. V shed 1 base and J 0 bases; nucleotides not matched to a gene: 5. CDR3 length equals 16 residues. CDR1 is LGHNA and CDR2 is YNFKEQ in the germline V gene. This CDR3 is CASSQAKSGSSYEQYF. The CDR3 DNA follows: TGTGCCAGCAGCCAAGCGAAAAGCGGGAGCTCCTACGAGCAGTACTTC.

V usage is TRBV5-1 and J usage is TRBJ2-2; D possibly corresponds to TRBD2 (6 bases). This CDR3 comprises 16 residues. Between the trimmed V and J ends, which lost 2 bases and 3 bases, there was a span of 14 bases. Germline V gives CDR1 SGHRS, CDR2 YFSETQ. The CDR3 DNA follows: TGCGCCAGCAGCTTTATGACCCCGGGGGACACCGGGGAGCTGTTTTTT. It encodes CASSFMTPGDTGELFF.

The chain couples TRBV7-2 to TRBJ2-1; 10 nucleotides match TRBD1. V lost 1 base and J lost 2; bases outside the gene matches: 5. The CDR3 spans 17 residues. Looked up from germline, CDR1 is SGHTA and CDR2 is FQGNSA. CDR3 residues: CASSLGDRGPTYNEQFF. As DNA, the CDR3 is TGTGCCAGCAGCTTAGGGGACAGGGGTCCAACCTACAATGAGCAGTTCTTC.